This TCR beta chain was observed in a study of T cell responses to AZD1222 COVID-19 vaccine. A note on this clone: The antigen is undetermined.

Germline trimming cut 7 bases from V and 4 bases from J; bases unmatched to any gene: 7. The germline CDR1 and CDR2 sequences are SNHLY and FYNNEI. This CDR3 has 14 amino acids. Only in-frame clones appear in the TCRdb table, and some are missing; sequencing was by immunoSEQ multiplex PCR. The sample lists roughly 120,000 clones; 80% to 95% were seen once. General study results and limits: Repertoires in all cases were sampled only once the peak T cell response had passed.

This specimen consisted of peripheral blood, obtained 28 days after the second AZD1222 dose. The chain uses TRBV2 and TRBJ1-3; 7 bases line up with TRBD1. This TCR derives from an adult who received the AZD1222 COVID-19 vaccine. CDR3 residues: CASKTGTAGNTIYF. The CDR3 nucleotides read TGTGCCAGCAAAACCGGGACAGCAGGAAACACCATATATTTT.